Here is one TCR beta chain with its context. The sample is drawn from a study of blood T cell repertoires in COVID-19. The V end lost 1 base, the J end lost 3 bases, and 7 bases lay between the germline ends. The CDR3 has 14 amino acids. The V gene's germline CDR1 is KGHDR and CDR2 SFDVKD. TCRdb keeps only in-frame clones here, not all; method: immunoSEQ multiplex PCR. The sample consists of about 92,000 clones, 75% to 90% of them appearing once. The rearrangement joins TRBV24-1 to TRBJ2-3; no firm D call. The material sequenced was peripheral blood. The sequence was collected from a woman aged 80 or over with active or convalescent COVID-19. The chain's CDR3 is CATSDFGRTDTQYF. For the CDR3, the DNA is TGTGCCACCAGTGATTTTGGCCGTACAGATACGCAGTATTTT.